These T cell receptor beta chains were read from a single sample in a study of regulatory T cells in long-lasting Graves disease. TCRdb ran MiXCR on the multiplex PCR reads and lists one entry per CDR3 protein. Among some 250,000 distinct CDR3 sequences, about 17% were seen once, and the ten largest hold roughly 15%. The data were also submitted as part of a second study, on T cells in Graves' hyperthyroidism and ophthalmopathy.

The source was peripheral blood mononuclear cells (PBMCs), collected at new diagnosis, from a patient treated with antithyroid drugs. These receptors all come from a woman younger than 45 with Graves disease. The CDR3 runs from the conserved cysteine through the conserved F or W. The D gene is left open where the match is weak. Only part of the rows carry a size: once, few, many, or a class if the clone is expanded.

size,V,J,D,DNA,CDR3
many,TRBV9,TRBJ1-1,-,TGTGCCAGCAGCGTAGCTGGTGAGACGTCGAACACTGAAGCTTTCTTT,CASSVAGETSNTEAFF
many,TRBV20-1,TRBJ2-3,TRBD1,TGCAGTGCGGGCGACAGGGGAGATACGCAGTATTTT,CSAGDRGDTQYF
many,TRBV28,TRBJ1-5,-,TGTGCCAGCAGTTTACTGGGGAGCAATCAGCCCCAGCATTTT,CASSLLGSNQPQHF
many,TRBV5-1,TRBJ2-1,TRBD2,TGCGCCAGCAGCTTGTTAGCGGGGTCCTACAATGAGCAGTTCTTC,CASSLLAGSYNEQFF
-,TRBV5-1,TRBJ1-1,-,TGCGCCAGCAGCTCCCCTACTAGGAACACTGAAGCTTTCTTT,CASSSPTRNTEAFF
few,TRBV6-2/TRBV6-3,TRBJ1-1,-,TGTGCCACCCTTAAGAACACTGAAGCTTTCTTT,CATLKNTEAFF
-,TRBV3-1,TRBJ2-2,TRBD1,TGTGCCAGCAGCCAACCCGGGACAGGTTACGGGGAGCTGTTTTTT,CASSQPGTGYGELFF
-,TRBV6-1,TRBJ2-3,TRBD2,TGTGCCAGCAGTGGTAGCGGGGGGGCCGGTCCAGATACGCAGTATTTT,CASSGSGGAGPDTQYF
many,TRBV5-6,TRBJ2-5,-,TGTGCCAGCAGCTTGTCTATGGAGACCCAGTACTTC,CASSLSMETQYF
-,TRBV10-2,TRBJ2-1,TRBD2,TGCGCCAGCAGTGATTACGGGGGGTTAAATGAGCAGTTCTTC,CASSDYGGLNEQFF
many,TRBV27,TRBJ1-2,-,TGTGCCAGCAGCGGGGGGCATGGCTACACCTTC,CASSGGHGYTF
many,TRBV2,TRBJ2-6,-,TGTGCCAGCAGTGAAAGGCTGTACTCTGGGGCCAACGTCCTGACTTTC,CASSERLYSGANVLTF
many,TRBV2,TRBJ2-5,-,TGTGCCAGCAGTGCATGGGACCAAGAGACCCAGTACTTC,CASSAWDQETQYF
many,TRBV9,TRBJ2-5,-,TGTGCCAGCAGCAAGGGTTCCCAAGAGACCCAGTACTTC,CASSKGSQETQYF
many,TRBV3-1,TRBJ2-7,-,TGTGCCAGCAGTAAAGGGGCCATACCCTCCTACGAGCAGTACTTC,CASSKGAIPSYEQYF
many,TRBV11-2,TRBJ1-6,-,TGTGCCAGCAGCTTAGCTCCCGGGACTAATTCACCCCTCCACTTT,CASSLAPGTNSPLHF